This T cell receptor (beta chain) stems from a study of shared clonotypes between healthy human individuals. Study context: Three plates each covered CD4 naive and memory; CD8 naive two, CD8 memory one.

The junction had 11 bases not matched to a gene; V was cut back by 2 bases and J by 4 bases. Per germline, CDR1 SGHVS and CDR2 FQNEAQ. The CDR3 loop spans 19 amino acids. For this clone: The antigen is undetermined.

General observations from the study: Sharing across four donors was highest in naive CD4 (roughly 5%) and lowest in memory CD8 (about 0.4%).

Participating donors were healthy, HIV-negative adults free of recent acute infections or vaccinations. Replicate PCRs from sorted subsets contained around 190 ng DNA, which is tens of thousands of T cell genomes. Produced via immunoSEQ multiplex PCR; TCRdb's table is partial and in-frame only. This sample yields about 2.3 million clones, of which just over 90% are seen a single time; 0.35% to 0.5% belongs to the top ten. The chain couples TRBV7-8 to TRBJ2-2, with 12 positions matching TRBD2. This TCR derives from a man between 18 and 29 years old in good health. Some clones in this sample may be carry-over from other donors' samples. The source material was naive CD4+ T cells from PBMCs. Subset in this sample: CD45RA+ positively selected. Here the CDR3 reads CASSLPRTSGKRGTGELFF. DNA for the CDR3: TGTGCCAGCAGCTTACCCCGGACTAGCGGGAAGCGGGGCACCGGGGAGCTGTTTTTT.